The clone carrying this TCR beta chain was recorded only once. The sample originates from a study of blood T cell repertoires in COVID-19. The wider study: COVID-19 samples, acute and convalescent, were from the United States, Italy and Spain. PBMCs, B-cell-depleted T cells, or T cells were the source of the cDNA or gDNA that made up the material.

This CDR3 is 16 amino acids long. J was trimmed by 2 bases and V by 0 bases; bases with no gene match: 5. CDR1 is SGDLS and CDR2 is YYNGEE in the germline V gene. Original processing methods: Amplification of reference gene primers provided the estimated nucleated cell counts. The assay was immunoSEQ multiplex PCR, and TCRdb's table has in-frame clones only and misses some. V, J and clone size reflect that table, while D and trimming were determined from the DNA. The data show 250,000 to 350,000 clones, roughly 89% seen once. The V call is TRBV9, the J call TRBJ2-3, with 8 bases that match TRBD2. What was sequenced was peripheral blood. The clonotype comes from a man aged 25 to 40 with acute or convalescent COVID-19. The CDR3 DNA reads TGTGCCAGCAGCGTAGCCGGGGGGGGGCCCACAGATACGCAGTATTTT. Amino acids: CASSVAGGGPTDTQYF.